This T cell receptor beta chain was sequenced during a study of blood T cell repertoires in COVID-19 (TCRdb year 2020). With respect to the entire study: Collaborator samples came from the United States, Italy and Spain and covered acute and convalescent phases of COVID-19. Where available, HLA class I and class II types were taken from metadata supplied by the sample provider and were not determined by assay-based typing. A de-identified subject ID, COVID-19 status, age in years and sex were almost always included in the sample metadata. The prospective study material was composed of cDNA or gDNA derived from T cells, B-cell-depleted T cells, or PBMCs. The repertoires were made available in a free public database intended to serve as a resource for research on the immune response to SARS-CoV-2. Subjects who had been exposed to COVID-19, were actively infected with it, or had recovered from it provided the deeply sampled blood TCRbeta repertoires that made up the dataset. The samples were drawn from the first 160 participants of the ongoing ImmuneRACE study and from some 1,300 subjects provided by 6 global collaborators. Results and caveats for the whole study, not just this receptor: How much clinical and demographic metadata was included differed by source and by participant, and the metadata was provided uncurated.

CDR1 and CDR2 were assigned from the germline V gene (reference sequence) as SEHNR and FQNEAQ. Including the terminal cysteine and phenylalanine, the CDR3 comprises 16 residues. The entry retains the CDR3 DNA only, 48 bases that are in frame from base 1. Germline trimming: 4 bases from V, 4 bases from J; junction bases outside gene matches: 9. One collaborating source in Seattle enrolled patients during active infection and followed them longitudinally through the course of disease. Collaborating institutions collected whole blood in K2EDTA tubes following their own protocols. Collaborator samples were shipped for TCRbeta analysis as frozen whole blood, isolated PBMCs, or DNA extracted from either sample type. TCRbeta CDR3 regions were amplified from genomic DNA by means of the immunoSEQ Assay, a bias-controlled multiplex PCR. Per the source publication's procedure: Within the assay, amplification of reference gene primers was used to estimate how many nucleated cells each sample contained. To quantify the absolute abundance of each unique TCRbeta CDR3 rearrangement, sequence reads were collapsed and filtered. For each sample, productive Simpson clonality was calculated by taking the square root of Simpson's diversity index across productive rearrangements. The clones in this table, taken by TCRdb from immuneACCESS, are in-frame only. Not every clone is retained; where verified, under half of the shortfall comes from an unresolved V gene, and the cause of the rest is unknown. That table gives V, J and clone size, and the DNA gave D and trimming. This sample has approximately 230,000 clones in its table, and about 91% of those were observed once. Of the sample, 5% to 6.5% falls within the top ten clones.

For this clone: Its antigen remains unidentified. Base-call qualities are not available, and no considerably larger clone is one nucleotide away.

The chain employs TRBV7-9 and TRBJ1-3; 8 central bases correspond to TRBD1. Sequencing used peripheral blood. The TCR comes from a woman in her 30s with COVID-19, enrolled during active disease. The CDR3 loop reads CASSSPAQGEGNTIYF. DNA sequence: TGTGCCAGCAGCTCCCCTGCACAGGGGGAAGGAAACACCATATATTTT.